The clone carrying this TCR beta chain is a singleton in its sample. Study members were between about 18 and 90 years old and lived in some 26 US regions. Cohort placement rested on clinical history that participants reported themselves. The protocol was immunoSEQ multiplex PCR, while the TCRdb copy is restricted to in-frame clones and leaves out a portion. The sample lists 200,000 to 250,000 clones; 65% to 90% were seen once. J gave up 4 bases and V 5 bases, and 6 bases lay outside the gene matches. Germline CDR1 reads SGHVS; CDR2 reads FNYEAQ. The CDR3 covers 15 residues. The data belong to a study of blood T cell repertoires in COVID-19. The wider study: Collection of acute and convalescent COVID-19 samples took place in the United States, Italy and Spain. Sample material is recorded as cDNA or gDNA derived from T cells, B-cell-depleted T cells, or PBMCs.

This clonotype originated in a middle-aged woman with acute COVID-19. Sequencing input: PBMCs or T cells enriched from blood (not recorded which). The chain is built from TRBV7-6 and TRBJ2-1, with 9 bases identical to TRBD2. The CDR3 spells CASSPSGKTYNEQFF. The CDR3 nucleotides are TGTGCCAGCAGCCCTAGCGGGAAGACTTACAATGAGCAGTTCTTC.